Below, 2 T cell receptor beta chains from the same sample are listed, as sequenced in a study of T cell responses to AZD1222 COVID-19 vaccine. Assay: immunoSEQ multiplex PCR; the TCRdb copy retains only in-frame clones and omits some. The sample consists of 64,000 or so clones, 80% to 85% of them appearing once. This specimen consisted of peripheral blood, obtained on day 0 of AZD1222 vaccination. These receptors were taken from an adult in good health.

J is TRBJ2-5 and V is TRBV11-2, with a weak D call TRBD1 (6 bases). CDR3 length: 13 amino acids. CDR1 and CDR2 from the germline V gene are SGHAT and FQNNGV. V lost 5 bases to trimming and J lost 0 bases, with 7 bases between them. CDR3 nucleotide sequence: TGTGCCAGCAGCACAGGGTACCAAGAGACCCAGTACTTC. It encodes CASSTGYQETQYF.

The rearrangement joins TRBV4-1 to TRBJ2-4; D is undetermined. This CDR3 region has 16 residues. The V gene's germline CDR1 is MGHRA and CDR2 YSYEKL. V was clipped by 2 bases and J by 0 bases, with 11 bases between them. CDR3 nucleotides: TGCGCCAGCAGCCAAAGACCGCCTATAGCCAAAAACATTCAGTACTTC. This translates into CASSQRPPIAKNIQYF.